This entry concerns a single T cell receptor (beta chain). What it binds is not known. This CDR3 is built from 14 residues. Germline CDR1 reads MNHEY; CDR2 reads SVGAGI. Trimming pared 2 bases from V and 0 bases from J, leaving 7 bases between. Only in-frame clones appear in the TCRdb table, and some are missing; sequencing was by immunoSEQ multiplex PCR. The sample holds about 480,000 clones, around 88% seen once. The entry originates in a study of Ad26.COV2.S vaccination and SARS-CoV-2 variants. Study outcomes and limitations: Placebo recipients had lower spike-specific TCR breadth than vaccine recipients. Substantial breadth in spike-specific CD8+ and CD4+ T cell responses was reportedly seen after vaccination.

The treatment here: about 20 received Ad26.COV2.S at low or high dose, single or two shots; several received placebo; per-sample allocation not given. After the first vaccine or placebo injection, samples were drawn on day 63. Expression of Wuhan-strain SARS-CoV-2 spike came from the Ad26 vector that formed the vaccine. This TCR was sampled from a person between 18 and 59 years old who received the Ad26.COV2.S COVID-19 vaccine or a placebo. Specimen: peripheral blood, collected in a trial of Ad26.COV2.S vaccine versus placebo. The V and J genes are TRBV6-5 and TRBJ1-1; no clear D. DNA for the CDR3: TGTGCCAGCAGTTACGACGGCCTGAACACTGAAGCTTTCTTT. It encodes CASSYDGLNTEAFF.